The 8 T cell receptor beta chains given below trace back to one sample, sequenced in a study of CD8 T cells in ankylosing spondylitis. TCRdb reprocessed the 5' RACE reads with MiXCR, giving one entry per CDR3 protein. The sample holds over 95,000 distinct CDR3 sequences, 7.5% to 9% seen once. The specimen sequenced was blood, either unsorted or a sorted T cell fraction (not recorded which). These receptor sequences come from a male donor with ankylosing spondylitis or in good health (not recorded which).

Ten or more counts support this clonotype. Here the CDR3 DNA reads TGTGCCAGCAGTGCAACAGGGAGGATGAACACTGAAGCTTTCTTT. Its translation is CASSATGRMNTEAFF. The chain carries TRBV12-3 or TRBV12-4 and TRBJ1-1, with D maybe TRBD1 (6 bases). Trimming removed 5 bases at V and 0 bases at J, with 13 bases between. This CDR3 has 15 residues.

This chain connects TRBV7-2 to TRBJ1-1; 7 nucleotides match TRBD1. The CDR3 has 15 amino acids. V lost 4 bases, J lost 4 bases, and 9 bases stayed unmatched. Per germline, CDR1 SGHTA and CDR2 FQGNSA. The CDR3, as DNA: TGTGCCAGCAGCTACACAGGGGAGGGAAGCACTGAAGCTTTCTTT. This gives the protein CASSYTGEGSTEAFF.

This clonotype was counted at least ten times. The chain links TRBV6-5 to TRBJ2-1; 9 bases map to TRBD2. This CDR3 has 15 amino acids. Germline assignment: CDR1 MNHEY and CDR2 SVGAGI. V trimming: 1 base; J trimming: 7 bases; junction bases outside the gene matches: 5. Written as DNA, the CDR3 is TGTGCCAGCAGTTACTGGCGGGAGGGCCTGAATGAGCAGTTCTTC. Protein product: CASSYWREGLNEQFF.

The rearrangement uses TRBV7-2 and TRBJ1-6; D not resolved. The CDR3 contains 12 residues. In germline, CDR1 is SGHTA, CDR2 FQGNSA. Trimming removed 7 bases from V and 10 bases from J, with 11 bases in between. CDR3 in amino acids: CASTYAGSPLHF. The CDR3 DNA reads as TGTGCCAGCACTTATGCGGGGTCACCCCTCCACTTT.

The chain employs TRBV20-1 and TRBJ2-5; 7 bases are shared with TRBD2. Looked up from germline, CDR1 is DFQATT and CDR2 is SNEGSKA (reference sequence). The CDR3 extends over 14 amino acids. Germline trimming cut 5 bases from V and 5 bases from J; bases unmatched to any gene: 11. This chain's CDR3 is CSAFEREPGETQYF. Written as DNA, the CDR3 is TGCAGTGCTTTCGAGCGGGAACCCGGGGAGACCCAGTACTTC.

This clonotype was picked up a small number of times. This sequence joins TRBV9 and TRBJ1-2; no clear D gene. This CDR3 is 11 amino acids long. The germline V and J ends were trimmed by 3 bases and 3 bases, with 3 bases remaining between them. Germline V CDR1 and CDR2: SGDLS, YYNGEE. CDR3 nucleotides: TGTGCCAGCAGCGCCTACTATGGCTACACCTTC. Its protein is CASSAYYGYTF.

This clonotype appeared many times. The rearrangement joins TRBV7-3 to TRBJ1-1; 9 bases line up with TRBD1. V lost 5 bases to trimming and J lost 4 bases; unmatched junction nucleotides: 2. Germline-derived CDR1 and CDR2 are SGHTA and FQGTGA. The CDR3 consists of 13 residues. In nucleotides, the CDR3 is TGTGCCAGCAGCCCGGGACAGGGCACTGAAGCTTTCTTT. Translated: CASSPGQGTEAFF.

The sample holds many counts of this clonotype. This chain joins TRBV20-1 and TRBJ2-3; the D is unclear. Trimming shortened V by 0 bases and J by 2 bases, and 12 bases separated the two germline ends. The CDR3 covers 15 residues. Germline CDR1 is DFQATT and CDR2 is SNEGSKA (reference sequence). CDR3 sequence reads: CSAREFGRNTDTQYF. The DNA of the CDR3 is TGCAGTGCTAGAGAGTTCGGGCGGAACACAGATACGCAGTATTTT.